In its sample, the clone carrying this T cell receptor (beta chain) was seen many times. What it binds is not known. The trim removed 7 bases at V and 6 bases at J, leaving 11 bases unmatched. This CDR3 comprises 14 residues. Germline CDR1 is MDHEN and CDR2 is SYDVKM. This sample is part of a study of molecular identifiers for immune sequencing clone quantification. The study's findings and limits: Spiked TCR RNA from one Jurkat cell reportedly showed up when mixed among over 900,000 naive cells. Clones carrying above 20 RNA copies accounted for over 99% of effector molecules, under 1% in naive cells.

Previously described methods with listed TCR primers produced the bulk TCR libraries. TCRdb fed the PCR reads into MiXCR, producing one record per CDR3 protein. The data contain 460,000 or so distinct CDR3 sequences, around 23% of them singletons. This sequence originates from a human donor in good health. Some libraries in this study had Jurkat cell RNA spiked in. The genes are TRBV28 and TRBJ1-1, with 7 bases aligning to TRBD1. Source material: naive CD8+ T cells from blood, with Jurkat cell RNA spiked in. Subset of the sample: FACS-sorted CD8+CD4-CCR7+CD45RA+ naive T cells. The CDR3 reads CASKQGGAMAEAFF. The CDR3 region has the DNA TGTGCCAGCAAGCAAGGGGGCGCGATGGCTGAAGCTTTCTTT.